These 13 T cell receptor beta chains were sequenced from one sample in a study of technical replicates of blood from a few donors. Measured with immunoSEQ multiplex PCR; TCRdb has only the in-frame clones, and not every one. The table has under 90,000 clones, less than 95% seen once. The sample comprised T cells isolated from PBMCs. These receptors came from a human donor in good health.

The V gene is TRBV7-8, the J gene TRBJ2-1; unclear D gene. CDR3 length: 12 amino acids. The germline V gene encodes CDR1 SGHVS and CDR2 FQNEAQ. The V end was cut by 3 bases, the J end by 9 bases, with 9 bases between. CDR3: CASSFPWSEQFF. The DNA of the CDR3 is TGTGCCAGCAGCTTCCCCTGGAGTGAGCAGTTCTTC. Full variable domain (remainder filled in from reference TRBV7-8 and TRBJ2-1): GAGVSQSPRYKVAKRGQDVALRCDPISGHVSLFWYQQALGQGPEFLTYFQNEAQLDKSGLPSDRFFAERPEGSVSTLKIQRTQQEDSAVYLCASSFPWSEQFFGPGTRLTVL.

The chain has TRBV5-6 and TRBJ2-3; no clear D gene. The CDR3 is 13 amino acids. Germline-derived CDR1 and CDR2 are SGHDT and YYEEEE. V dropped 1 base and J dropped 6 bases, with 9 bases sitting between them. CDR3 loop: CASSLFFGDTQYF. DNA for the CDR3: TGTGCCAGCAGCTTGTTCTTCGGGGATACGCAGTATTTT.

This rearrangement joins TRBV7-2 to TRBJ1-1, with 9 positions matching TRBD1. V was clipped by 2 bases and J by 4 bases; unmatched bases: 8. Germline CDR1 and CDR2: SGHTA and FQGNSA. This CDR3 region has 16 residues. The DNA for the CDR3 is TGTGCCAGCAGCTTAAGGTTGGGGACAGGGTCCACTGAAGCTTTCTTT. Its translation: CASSLRLGTGSTEAFF.

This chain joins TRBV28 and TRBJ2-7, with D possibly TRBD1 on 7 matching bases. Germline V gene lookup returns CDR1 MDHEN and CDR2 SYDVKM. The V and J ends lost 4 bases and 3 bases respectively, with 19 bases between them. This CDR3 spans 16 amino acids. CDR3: CASSWGETGRYYEQYF. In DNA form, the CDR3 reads TGTGCCAGCAGTTGGGGAGAGACAGGGAGGTACTACGAGCAGTACTTC.

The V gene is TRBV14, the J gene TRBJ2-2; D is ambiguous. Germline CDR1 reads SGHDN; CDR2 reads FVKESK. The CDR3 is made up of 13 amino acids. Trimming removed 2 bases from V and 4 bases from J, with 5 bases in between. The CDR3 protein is CASSQTGTGELFF. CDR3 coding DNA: TGTGCCAGCAGCCAAACTGGCACCGGGGAGCTGTTTTTT.

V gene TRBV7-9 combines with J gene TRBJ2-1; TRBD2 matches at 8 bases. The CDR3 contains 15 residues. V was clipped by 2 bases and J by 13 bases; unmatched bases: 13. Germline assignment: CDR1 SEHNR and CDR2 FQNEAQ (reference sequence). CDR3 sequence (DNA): TGTGCCAGCAGCTTAAAAGTCGGGAGGGGAGTTGGTCAGTTCTTC. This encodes CASSLKVGRGVGQFF.

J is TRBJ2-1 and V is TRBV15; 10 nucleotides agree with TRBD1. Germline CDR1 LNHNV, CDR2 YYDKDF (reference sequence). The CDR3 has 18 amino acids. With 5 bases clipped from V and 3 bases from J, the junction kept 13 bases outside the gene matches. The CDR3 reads CATSPGQGLEGSYNEQFF. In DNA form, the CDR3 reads TGTGCCACCAGCCCGGGACAGGGGCTAGAAGGGAGCTACAATGAGCAGTTCTTC.

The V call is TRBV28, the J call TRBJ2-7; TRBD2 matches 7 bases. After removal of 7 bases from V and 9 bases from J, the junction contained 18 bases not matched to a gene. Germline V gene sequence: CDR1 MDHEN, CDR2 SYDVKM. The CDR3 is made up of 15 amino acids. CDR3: CASTQTGGLTGGQYF. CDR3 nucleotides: TGTGCCAGCACCCAAACCGGGGGACTAACCGGTGGGCAGTACTTC.

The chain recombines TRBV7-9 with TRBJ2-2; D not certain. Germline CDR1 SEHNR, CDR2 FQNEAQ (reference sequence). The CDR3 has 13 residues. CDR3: CAKRHTTNGELFF. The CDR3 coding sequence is TGTGCGAAACGTCACACTACGAACGGGGAGCTGTTTTTT. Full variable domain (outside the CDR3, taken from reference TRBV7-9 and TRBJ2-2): DTGVSQNPRHKITKRGQNVTFRCDPISEHNRLYWYRQTLGQGPEFLTYFQNEAQLEKSRLLSDRFSAERPKGSFSTLEIQRTEQGDSAMYLCAKRHTTNGELFFGEGSRLTVL.

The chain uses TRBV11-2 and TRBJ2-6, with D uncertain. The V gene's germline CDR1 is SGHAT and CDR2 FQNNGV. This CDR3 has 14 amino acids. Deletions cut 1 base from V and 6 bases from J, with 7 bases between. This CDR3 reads CASSLVYLANVLTF. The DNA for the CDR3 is TGTGCCAGCAGCTTAGTCTATTTGGCCAACGTCCTGACTTTC. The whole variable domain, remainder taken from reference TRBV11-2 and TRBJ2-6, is EAGVAQSPRYKIIEKRQSVAFWCNPISGHATLYWYQQILGQGPKLLIQFQNNGVVDDSQLPKDRFSAERLKGVDSTLKIQPAKLEDSAVYLCASSLVYLANVLTFGAGSRLTVL.

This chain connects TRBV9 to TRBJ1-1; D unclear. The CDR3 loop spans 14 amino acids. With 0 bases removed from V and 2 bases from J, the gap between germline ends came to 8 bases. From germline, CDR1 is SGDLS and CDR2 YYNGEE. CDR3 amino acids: CASSVVDHNTEAFF. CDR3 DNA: TGTGCCAGCAGCGTAGTAGATCATAACACTGAAGCTTTCTTT. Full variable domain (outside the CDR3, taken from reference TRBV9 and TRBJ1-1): DSGVTQTPKHLITATGQRVTLRCSPRSGDLSVYWYQQSLDQGLQFLIQYYNGEERAKGNILERFSAQQFPDLHSELNLSSLELGDSALYFCASSVVDHNTEAFFGQGTRLTVV.

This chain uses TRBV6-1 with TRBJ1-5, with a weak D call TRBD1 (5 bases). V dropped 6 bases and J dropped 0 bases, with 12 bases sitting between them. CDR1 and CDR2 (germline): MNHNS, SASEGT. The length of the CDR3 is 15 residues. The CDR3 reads CASRRRGGSNQPQHF. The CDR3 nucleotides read TGTGCCAGCAGAAGACGGGGGGGTAGCAATCAGCCCCAGCATTTT.

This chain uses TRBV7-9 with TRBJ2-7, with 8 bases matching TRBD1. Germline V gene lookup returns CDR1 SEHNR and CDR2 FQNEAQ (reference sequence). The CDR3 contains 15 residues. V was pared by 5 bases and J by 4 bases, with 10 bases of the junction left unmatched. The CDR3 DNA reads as TGTGCCAGCAGCCCCCCGGGACAGGATTTTTACGAGCAGTACTTC. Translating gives CASSPPGQDFYEQYF.